A single sample gave rise to the 28 T cell receptor beta chains below, sequenced in a study of control samples from healthy donors and cancer patients. The method was immunoSEQ multiplex PCR; TCRdb's version includes in-frame clones alone and lacks a portion of them. Among 100,000 to 150,000 clones listed, around 90% were seen once. Sequences were obtained from blood. The receptor source for this set is a man between 18 and 29 years old in good health.

This chain joins TRBV29-1 and TRBJ1-2; 11 bases fit TRBD1. Germline loops: CDR1 SQVTM, CDR2 ANQGSEA. V was pared by 4 bases and J by 7 bases, with 5 bases of the junction left unmatched. This CDR3 spans 13 amino acids. The chain's CDR3 is CSVVGQGVSGYTF. The CDR3 nucleotides read TGCAGCGTTGTGGGACAGGGGGTCTCTGGCTACACCTTC. The whole variable domain, filled in from reference TRBV29-1 and TRBJ1-2, reads SAVISQKPSRDICQRGTSLTIQCQVDSQVTMMFWYRQQPGQSLTLIATANQGSEATYESGFVIDKFPISRPNLTFSTLTVSNMSPEDSSIYLCSVVGQGVSGYTFGSGTRLTVV.

V and J are TRBV7-3 and TRBJ2-3; TRBD1 might be the D (6 bases). There are 16 residues in the CDR3. V dropped 4 bases and J dropped 3 bases, with 17 bases sitting between them. Germline V gives CDR1 SGHTA, CDR2 FQGTGA. CDR3 in amino acids: CASSSRPDRSTDTQYF. The CDR3 coding sequence is TGTGCCAGCAGCTCTCGTCCGGACAGATCTACAGATACGCAGTATTTT.

The J gene is TRBJ1-4, the V gene TRBV5-1; maybe TRBD1 (5 bases). CDR1 is SGHRS, CDR2 YFSETQ, per germline. Trimming removed 0 bases from V and 1 base from J, with 16 bases in between. The CDR3 is 18 residues long. The CDR3 protein is CASSLDESLRVTNEKLFF. The CDR3 coding sequence is TGCGCCAGCAGCTTGGACGAGAGCCTCAGGGTAACTAATGAAAAACTGTTTTTT.

V and J are TRBV5-1 and TRBJ1-1, with D possibly TRBD1 on 6 matching bases. The CDR3 extends over 16 amino acids. Germline lookup yields CDR1 SGHRS and CDR2 YFSETQ. The V and J ends lost 3 bases and 0 bases respectively, with 15 bases between them. DNA of the CDR3: TGCGCCAGCAGCTCTCTGGAGAGGGGGATGAACACTGAAGCTTTCTTT. Amino acids: CASSSLERGMNTEAFF.

The J gene is TRBJ1-2, the V gene TRBV14, with 9 bases lining up with TRBD1. V gave up 0 bases and J gave up 4 bases; unmatched junction bases: 9. Germline CDR1 is SGHDN and CDR2 is FVKESK. This CDR3 has 17 amino acids. CDR3 sequence reads: CASSQDQGTGYTYGYTF. DNA for the CDR3: TGTGCCAGCAGCCAAGATCAGGGGACAGGGTACACCTATGGCTACACCTTC.

As DNA, the CDR3 is TGTGCCAGTAGGAAAGGAGGCGCTGAAGCTTTCTTT. It codes for CASRKGGAEAFF. The chain has TRBV19 and TRBJ1-1, with unresolved D. Looked up from germline, CDR1 is LNHDA and CDR2 is SQIVND (reference sequence). V was trimmed by 6 bases and J by 6 bases, leaving 11 bases between them. The CDR3 runs to 12 residues.

The chain joins TRBV11-2 to TRBJ1-3; D unresolved. Trimming shortened V by 2 bases and J by 4 bases, and 12 bases separated the two germline ends. Per the germline V gene, CDR1 is SGHAT and CDR2 is FQNNGV. This CDR3 contains 15 residues. The CDR3 protein is CASSLRPFGGNTIYF. The CDR3 DNA reads as TGTGCCAGCAGCTTACGGCCGTTTGGGGGAAACACCATATATTTT. Combining the CDR3 with reference TRBV11-2 and TRBJ1-3 gives the whole variable domain EAGVAQSPRYKIIEKRQSVAFWCNPISGHATLYWYQQILGQGPKLLIQFQNNGVVDDSQLPKDRFSAERLKGVDSTLKIQPAKLEDSAVYLCASSLRPFGGNTIYFGEGSWLTVV.

The V gene is TRBV7-7, the J gene TRBJ2-1; D is perhaps TRBD1 or TRBD2 (5 bases each). V was trimmed by 4 bases and J by 4 bases, leaving 23 bases between them. Germline V lookup: CDR1 SSHAT, CDR2 FNYEAQ (reference sequence). CDR3 length: 18 amino acids. The DNA of the CDR3 is TGTGCCAGCAGCTCTTCCCACCAGGGCTTAGCGCCTTACAATGAGCAGTTCTTC. Translated: CASSSSHQGLAPYNEQFF.

V and J are TRBV30 and TRBJ1-5; 7 bases are shared with TRBD1. The trim removed 1 base at V and 2 bases at J, leaving 2 bases unmatched. The CDR3 is made up of 14 amino acids. Germline V gene data show CDR1 as GTSNPN and CDR2 as SVGIG (reference sequence). In DNA form, the CDR3 reads TGTGCCTGGAGTGCCGGACAGGGCAATCAGCCCCAGCATTTT. Translating it yields CAWSAGQGNQPQHF.

This chain uses TRBV4-1 with TRBJ2-7, with 8 bases lining up with TRBD1. Unmatched junction bases numbered 12, after V lost 4 bases and J lost 4 bases. The CDR3 is 16 residues long. Germline CDR1 and CDR2: MGHRA and YSYEKL. CDR3 nucleotide sequence: TGCGCCAGCAGCCGGATGGGACAGGTTTCACCTTACGAGCAGTACTTC. As protein: CASSRMGQVSPYEQYF.

The genes are TRBV12-3 or TRBV12-4 and TRBJ1-1; 7 positions match TRBD1. J gave up 4 bases and V 7 bases, and 6 bases lay outside the gene matches. There are 13 residues in the CDR3. CDR3 DNA sequence: TGTGCCAGCAACCTACAGGGGAGCACTGAAGCTTTCTTT. It codes for CASNLQGSTEAFF.

The chain employs TRBV5-4 and TRBJ1-4; a weak D match, TRBD1 (5 bases). Germline CDR1 and CDR2: SGHNT and YYREEE (reference sequence). This CDR3 has 15 residues. V dropped 4 bases and J dropped 7 bases, with 17 bases sitting between them. The DNA of the CDR3 is TGTGCCAGCAGCACAGAAGGGGCGAGGGGTGAAAAACTGTTTTTT. It yields the protein CASSTEGARGEKLFF.

The chain carries TRBV5-6 and TRBJ2-3, with D hard to call. V lost 0 bases and J lost 0, with 8 bases in between. The V gene's germline CDR1 is SGHDT and CDR2 YYEEEE. The CDR3 covers 15 residues. CDR3 loop: CASSLVVNSTDTQYF. DNA for the CDR3: TGTGCCAGCAGCTTGGTGGTCAACAGCACAGATACGCAGTATTTT.

The rearrangement links TRBV6-5 to TRBJ1-1; 7 nucleotides line up with TRBD1. Losses at the gene ends were 7 bases for V and 5 bases for J; bases not matched to a gene: 7. CDR3 length equals 13 residues. CDR1 MNHEY and CDR2 SVGAGI come from the germline V gene. The CDR3 bases are TGTGCCAGCAACCAGGGGGGGTGGACTGAAGCTTTCTTT. Its translation: CASNQGGWTEAFF.

The chain combines TRBV3-1 (or the pseudogene TRBV3-2) with TRBJ1-1, with D unclear. The CDR3 totals 16 residues. The germline gives CDR1 LGHDT, CDR2 YNNKEL (reference sequence). The V and J ends lost 1 base and 1 base respectively, with 13 bases between them. The CDR3 reads CASSQVRTGGNTEAFF. The CDR3 region has the DNA TGTGCCAGCAGCCAAGTACGAACGGGAGGGAACACTGAAGCTTTCTTT.

A single count supports this clone. This chain connects TRBV5-1 to TRBJ1-1; TRBD1 is a possible D gene (6 bases). Germline CDR1 and CDR2: SGHRS and YFSETQ. The length of the CDR3 is 16 residues. Trimming took 3 bases from V and 1 from J, leaving 16 bases between them. The CDR3 spells CASSSGAWVGNTEAFF. The CDR3, as DNA: TGCGCCAGCAGCTCGGGGGCCTGGGTTGGGAACACTGAAGCTTTCTTT. Together with reference TRBV5-1 and TRBJ1-1, the CDR3 gives the full variable domain: KAGVTQTPRYLIKTRGQQVTLSCSPISGHRSVSWYQQTPGQGLQFLFEYFSETQRNKGNFPGRFSGRQFSNSRSEMNVSTLELGDSALYLCASSSGAWVGNTEAFFGQGTRLTVV.

The V gene is TRBV7-4, the J gene TRBJ1-6, with 7 bases lining up with TRBD1. Germline V CDR1 and CDR2: SGHVT, SQSDAQ. Trimming at V came to 4 bases and at J to 7 bases, leaving 10 bases not matched to a gene. The CDR3 loop spans 16 amino acids. The DNA of the CDR3 is TGTGCCAGCAGCTCAAACCGGGACAGTGGGAATTCACCCCTCCACTTT. This sequence encodes CASSSNRDSGNSPLHF.

V and J are TRBV18 and TRBJ1-1; 9 nucleotides align to TRBD1. Germline lookup yields CDR1 KGHSH and CDR2 LQKENI. Germline trimming cut 3 bases from V and 14 bases from J; bases unmatched to any gene: 19. CDR3 length: 16 residues. CDR3: CASSPPPGQGAPVRFF. In DNA form, the CDR3 reads TGTGCCAGCTCACCTCCTCCGGGACAGGGAGCCCCCGTGAGGTTCTTT.

In its sample, this clone was seen once. This rearrangement joins TRBV20-1 to TRBJ2-7; 11 bases line up with TRBD1. Germline loops: CDR1 DFQATT, CDR2 SNEGSKA (reference sequence). This CDR3 contains 16 residues. With 3 bases clipped from V and 4 bases from J, the junction kept 11 bases outside the gene matches. CDR3 sequence reads: CSASTFLDRGLYEQYF. Written as DNA, the CDR3 is TGCAGTGCTAGTACCTTCTTGGACAGGGGGCTTTACGAGCAGTACTTC.

This rearrangement joins TRBV11-2 to TRBJ1-1; D possibly corresponds to TRBD1 (5 bases). V lost 11 bases, J lost 0 bases, and 10 bases lay in between. This CDR3 contains 12 residues. CDR1 SGHAT and CDR2 FQNNGV come from the germline V gene. CDR3 amino acids: CAGGGLNTEAFF. The CDR3 nucleotides are TGTGCCGGGGGAGGCCTGAACACTGAAGCTTTCTTT.

J is TRBJ2-2 and V is TRBV6-2 or TRBV6-3; TRBD2 aligns across 10 bases. The V segment lost 5 bases and the J segment 2 bases; nucleotides outside the gene matches: 2. The CDR3 has 15 residues. Germline CDR1 reads MNHEY; CDR2 reads SVGEGT. The CDR3 loop reads CASSQRGGNTGELFF. The DNA of the CDR3 is TGTGCCAGCAGTCAGCGGGGGGGAAACACCGGGGAGCTGTTTTTT.

The chain has TRBV14 and TRBJ2-1; no definite D call. Germline V gene lookup returns CDR1 SGHDN and CDR2 FVKESK. The CDR3 extends over 15 amino acids. V was shortened by 4 bases and J by 2 bases, with 12 bases between the two germline ends. As DNA, the CDR3 is TGTGCCAGCAGCCCTTTCGCTGGGGCCTACAATGAGCAGTTCTTC. Amino acid sequence: CASSPFAGAYNEQFF.

This clone came up once. This chain joins TRBV7-9 and TRBJ1-1; 7 bases are a match to TRBD1. CDR3 length equals 14 residues. The V segment lost 5 bases and the J segment 4 bases; nucleotides outside the gene matches: 7. In germline, CDR1 is SEHNR, CDR2 FQNEAQ (reference sequence). The DNA for the CDR3 is TGTGCCAGCAGCGCTATCCCAGGGGGCACTGAAGCTTTCTTT. Residues: CASSAIPGGTEAFF.

CDR3 DNA sequence: TGTGCCAGCAGTTTAGGTGGCAGGGAATTTCAGCCCCAGCATTTT. Protein sequence: CASSLGGREFQPQHF. This chain links TRBV27 with TRBJ1-5; a weak D match, TRBD1 (5 bases). Germline CDR1 reads MNHEY; CDR2 reads SMNVEV (reference sequence). There are 15 residues in the CDR3. V lost 2 bases to trimming and J lost 6 bases, with 14 bases between them.

The CDR3 reads CASSRPWRRGYNEQFF. The DNA of the CDR3 is TGTGCCAGCAGCCGGCCGTGGAGGAGGGGCTACAATGAGCAGTTCTTC. The rearrangement uses TRBV5-6 and TRBJ2-1; maybe TRBD2 (6 bases). The CDR3 is 16 amino acids. Trimming cost V 4 bases and J 3 bases, with 17 bases left between them. Germline V gene lookup returns CDR1 SGHDT and CDR2 YYEEEE.

This clone was picked up one time. CDR3 loop: CSASTGAYEQYF. The CDR3 nucleotides read TGCAGTGCTAGTACGGGGGCCTACGAGCAGTACTTC. The chain joins TRBV20-1 to TRBJ2-7, with D maybe TRBD2 (6 bases). V shed 3 bases and J shed 2 bases, with 8 bases lying between them. Germline lookup yields CDR1 DFQATT and CDR2 SNEGSKA (reference sequence). This CDR3 spans 12 amino acids.

The gene calls are TRBV3-1 (or the pseudogene TRBV3-2) and TRBJ2-1; TRBD2 matches 9 bases. With 4 bases clipped from V and 12 bases from J, the junction kept 1 base outside the gene matches. The CDR3 length is 11 residues. Germline CDR1 and CDR2: LGHDT and YNNKEL (reference sequence). The DNA for the CDR3 is TGTGCCAGCAGCCGGGGACTAGCGCAGTTCTTC. Its protein product is CASSRGLAQFF.

The chain joins TRBV2 to TRBJ2-4; 11 bases are a match to TRBD1. V trimming: 6 bases; J trimming: 9 bases; junction bases outside the gene matches: 7. The CDR3 extends over 14 amino acids. Germline values: CDR1 SNHLY, CDR2 FYNNEI. In DNA, the CDR3 is TGTGCCAGCAGGGGGGACAGGGGGGATTTCATTCAGTACTTC. Protein sequence: CASRGDRGDFIQYF. Full variable domain (outside the CDR3, taken from reference TRBV2 and TRBJ2-4): EPEVTQTPSHQVTQMGQEVILRCVPISNHLYFYWYRQILGQKVEFLVSFYNNEISEKSEIFDDQFSVERPDGSNFTLKIRSTKLEDSAMYFCASRGDRGDFIQYFGAGTRLSVL.